The subject of this entry is one TCR beta chain. Its antigen is unidentified. The sample belongs to a study of OX40 agonist ivuxolimab in advanced cancers. Background on the study: The eligibility criteria allowed prior anti-PD-1, anti-PD-L1 or anti-CTLA-4 therapy, and approximately 42% had some. Broader study findings: The average count of expanded clones was higher among CD8+ T cells than among CD4+.

This CDR3 is built from 15 residues. Germline loops: CDR1 SGHDN, CDR2 FVKESK. V was clipped by 3 bases and J by 8 bases; unmatched bases: 6. Clones were read by immunoSEQ multiplex PCR, and TCRdb kept only the in-frame ones, dropping some. The sample comprises more than 25,000 clones, around nine tenths of which are singletons, and around 21% rests with the top ten. This clonotype originated in an adult with an advanced solid tumor such as melanoma, head and neck, liver or kidney cancer. The sequenced sample was CD4+ or CD8+ T cells sorted from blood, obtained in a trial of the OX40 agonist ivuxolimab. The chain links TRBV14 to TRBJ2-2; 10 nucleotides agree with TRBD1. CDR3 loop: CASSHPGQGKGELFF. CDR3 nucleotide sequence: TGTGCCAGCAGCCACCCGGGACAGGGGAAGGGGGAGCTGTTTTTT.